This T cell receptor beta chain was profiled in a study of beta chain features in type 1 diabetes. Staining for CD45RO/CCR7/CD25/CD127/CD95/CD27 allowed sorting of CD4+ naive, central memory, regulatory and stem cell-like memory cells. As regards this clone: Antigen specificity is unknown.

The study reverse transcribed the entire isolated RNA, so it sequenced expressed TCRB transcripts. Reads from naive, central memory and regulatory T cell samples averaged approximately 3.4 million. Assay used: immunoSEQ multiplex PCR; TCRdb lists only in-frame clones, some missing. This table has some 180,000 clones, about an eighth appearing once. Study observations and caveats: The naive, central memory and Treg TCRB repertoires showed an apparent similarity that was greater among patients than among healthy donors.

J gave up 0 bases and V 7 bases, and 5 bases lay outside the gene matches. Looked up from germline, CDR1 is SQVTM and CDR2 is ANQGSEA. CDR3 length: 13 residues. J is TRBJ1-1 and V is TRBV29-1; 7 bases align to TRBD1. The sample comprised central memory CD4+ T cells from blood. This sequence originates from a woman in her late teens or twenties in good health. The CDR3 region is CSAETGLNTEAFF. The CDR3 nucleotides read TGCAGCGCCGAGACAGGGCTGAACACTGAAGCTTTCTTT.